This T cell receptor beta chain is drawn from a study of neurological immune-mediated disorders. At least ten counts were recorded for this clonotype. The cDNA was synthesized by means of template-switch 5'RACE, which was carried out with 10-nucleotide random UMIs. Via MiXCR, TCRdb re-called the 5' RACE reads, giving one row per CDR3 protein. This table holds about 35,000 distinct CDR3 sequences, 3% to 4% found once. Germline CDR1 reads ENHRY; CDR2 reads SYGVKD. This CDR3 spans 13 amino acids. The V and J ends lost 6 bases and 4 bases, in that order; junction bases with no gene match: 5. The clonotype originates from a man aged 25 to 45 with multiple sclerosis. This chain links TRBV10-3 with TRBJ1-2, with 7 bases fitting TRBD1. The sample was PBMCs. CDR3 loop: CAISRDSSYGYTF. In DNA form, the CDR3 reads TGTGCCATCAGCAGGGACAGTTCCTATGGCTACACCTTC.